This T cell receptor beta chain was found in a study of blood T cells in healthy people across ages (dated by TCRdb to the mid-2010s). At the level of the whole study: In model experiments, roughly one uniquely barcoded TCR beta cDNA molecule per two T cells was captured by template switching. The donors were split into four age groups: young (average around 16 years), middle-aged (roughly 39), aged (approximately 60) and long-lived (over 75). For two donors (one aged 18 to 29 and one aged 80 or older), the study analyzed two additional independent replicas of 1 million unique cDNA reads from the same blood draw. The study measured age-related changes in TCR beta repertoire diversity using deep sequencing normalized with unique cDNA molecular identifiers. To avoid experimental bias, donors of different ages were randomly spread across the sequencing lanes.

The donors were under 40 Caucasian individuals from Russia, aged roughly 6 to 100 years, who were systemically healthy. Roughly 9 milliliters of peripheral blood were drawn from each donor into EDTA-treated Vacutainer tubes. Ficoll-Paque density-gradient centrifugation was used to isolate PBMCs, with at least 6.5 million per sample. Total RNA, at least 6 micrograms per sample, was extracted from PBMCs with Trizol reagent. The percentages of naive CD45RAhigh/CD27high T cells were determined by flow cytometry on a PBMC aliquot from every donor. This clonotype was observed many times. Its antigen is currently not known. The germline gene is not matched at one end of the junction; a read error may be the cause. The receptor library was made with 5' RACE. TCRdb records Illumina HiSeq 2500 as the sequencer. The second PCR ran for roughly 7 to 11 cycles and used a J-beta primer mix along with a sample-barcoded 5' primer. A template-switch 5' adaptor carrying 12 random nucleotides introduced a unique molecular identifier onto each TCR beta cDNA molecule. Each sample yielded at least 3 million CDR3-containing paired-end reads. The Mint cDNA synthesis kit, primed by a TRBC-specific oligonucleotide, was used to synthesize first-strand cDNA from all RNA. Following uracil-DNA glycosylase treatment, all cDNA underwent a first 18-cycle PCR with the universal primers M1SS and BC2_uni_R. The authors' analysis ran thus. For normalization, 1 million high-quality reads were randomly selected from each sample, with every read carrying a distinct molecular identifier. Instead of being binned into consensus sequences, reads with shared molecular identifiers were discarded. MiTCR, run with a Q25 quality threshold and the strictest error-elimination algorithm, handled CDR3 identification, clonotype clustering and error correction. A nonparametric unseen species model with Euler transformation was used to estimate lower-bound total TCR beta diversity. TCRdb redid the processing of the public reads, applying fastp at Q25 and MiXCR, and retained in-frame beta chains. A single entry per CDR3 protein holds the most common genes and DNA from its merged rows. In this record, the V and J calls reflect TCRdb's handling and not the investigators' own analysis. This sample has some 1.5 million distinct CDR3 sequences in its table, and approximately 30% of those were observed once. Together, the top ten hold approximately 7.7% of the sample.

The full study reports these points: The percentage of naive T cells measured by flow cytometry correlated strongly with observed TCR beta diversity. Estimates of total diversity based on one million sequenced T cells were considered lower bounds and underestimates. Donor CMV infection status was unknown, potentially confounding age-related changes in expanded clonotypes. The long-lived group showed more naive CD4+ T cells, fewer expanded clones and increased TCR diversity than the aged group, suggesting age selection. As age increased, observed TCR beta diversity per million T cells dropped in a roughly linear way, and a significant reduction was already evident by age about 40. Since profiling was done on bulk unsorted PBMCs, naive and antigen-experienced compartments could not be conclusively compared.

According to the germline V gene, CDR1 reads SGHRS and CDR2 reads YFSETQ. The CDR3 runs 14 amino acids, cysteine and phenylalanine included. The DNA shown is the 42-base CDR3, in frame from base 1. Input material: blood. This receptor was identified in a woman in her 30s in good health. Recombination linked TRBV5-1 to TRBJ2-7; 10 central nucleotides agree with TRBD1. The DNA sequence is given as TGTGCCAGCAGCTTGGGACAGGGGCACAACGAGCAGTACTTC. Its protein is CASSLGQGHNEQYF.